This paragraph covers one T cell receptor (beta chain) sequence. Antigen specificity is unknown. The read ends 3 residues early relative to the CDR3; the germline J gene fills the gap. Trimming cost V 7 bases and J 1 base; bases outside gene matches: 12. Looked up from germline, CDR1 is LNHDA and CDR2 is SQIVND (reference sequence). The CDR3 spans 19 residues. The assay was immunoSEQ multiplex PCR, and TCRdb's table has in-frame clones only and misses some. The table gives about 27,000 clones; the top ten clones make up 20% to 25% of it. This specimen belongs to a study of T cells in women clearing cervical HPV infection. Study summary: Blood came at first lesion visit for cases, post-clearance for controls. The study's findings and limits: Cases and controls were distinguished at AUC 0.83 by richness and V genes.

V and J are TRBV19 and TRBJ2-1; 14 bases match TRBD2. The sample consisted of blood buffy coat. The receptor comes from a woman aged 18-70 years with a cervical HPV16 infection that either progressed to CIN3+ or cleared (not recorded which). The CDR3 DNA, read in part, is TGTGCCAGTACCCGATTTGGGACTAGCGGGAGTACATCCTACAATGAG. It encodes CASTRFGTSGSTSYNE. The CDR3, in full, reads CASTRFGTSGSTSYNEQFF.